A single sample is the source of the 4 T cell receptor beta chains below, sequenced in a study of blood T cells in healthy people across ages. Through a sample-barcoded 5' primer and a J-beta primer mix, a second PCR was run for roughly 7 to 11 cycles. TCRdb processed the 5' RACE reads anew with MiXCR; each CDR3 protein has one entry. This repertoire shows about 900,000 distinct CDR3 sequences, around 48% found once; its top ten account for 10% to 15%. Sequencing was performed on blood. These receptors were collected from a man aged 30 to 45 in good health.

The chain is built from TRBV20-1 and TRBJ2-1; TRBD1 matches 7 bases. The CDR3 sequence is 11 residues long. In germline, CDR1 is DFQATT, CDR2 SNEGSKA (reference sequence). Trimming removed 5 bases from V and 10 bases from J; junction bases left unmatched: 5. CDR3 sequence (DNA): TGCAGTGCTTCTCCGGGACAGGAGCAGTTCTTC. Encoded protein: CSASPGQEQFF.

V and J are TRBV27 and TRBJ1-2, with D maybe TRBD1 (6 bases). The V end was cut by 6 bases, the J end by 5 bases, with 16 bases between. The CDR3 totals 14 residues. Germline CDR1 is MNHEY and CDR2 is SMNVEV (reference sequence). The CDR3 is CASSPAGGQYGYTF. CDR3 in DNA: TGTGCCAGCAGCCCGGCCGGGGGGCAATATGGCTACACCTTC.

V usage is TRBV5-1 and J usage is TRBJ1-1; 7 positions agree with TRBD1. V was clipped by 5 bases and J by 0 bases; unmatched bases: 4. The CDR3 contains 14 residues. The germline V gene has CDR1 SGHRS and CDR2 YFSETQ. Here the CDR3 DNA reads TGCGCCAGCAGGGCGGGACAGTTGAACACTGAAGCTTTCTTT. This sequence encodes CASRAGQLNTEAFF.

The V and J genes are TRBV7-3 and TRBJ2-3; maybe TRBD1 (6 bases). V dropped 1 base and J dropped 6 bases, with 11 bases sitting between them. Germline V lookup: CDR1 SGHTA, CDR2 FQGTGA. The CDR3 sequence is 14 residues long. The CDR3 loop reads CASSLMGQPDTQYF. In DNA form, the CDR3 reads TGTGCCAGCAGCTTAATGGGACAACCGGATACGCAGTATTTT.